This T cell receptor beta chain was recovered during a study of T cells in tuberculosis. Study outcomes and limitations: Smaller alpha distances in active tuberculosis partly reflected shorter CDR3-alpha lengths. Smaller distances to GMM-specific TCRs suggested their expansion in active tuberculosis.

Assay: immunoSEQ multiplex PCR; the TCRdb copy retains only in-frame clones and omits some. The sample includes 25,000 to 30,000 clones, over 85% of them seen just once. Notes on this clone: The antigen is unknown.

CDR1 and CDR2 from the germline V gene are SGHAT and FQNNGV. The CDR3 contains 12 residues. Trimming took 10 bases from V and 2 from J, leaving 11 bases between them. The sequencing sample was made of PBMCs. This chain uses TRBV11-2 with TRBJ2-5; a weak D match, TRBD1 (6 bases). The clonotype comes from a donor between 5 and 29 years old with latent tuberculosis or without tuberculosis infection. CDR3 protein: CATSTGQETQYF. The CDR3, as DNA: TGTGCCACCTCTACAGGGCAAGAGACCCAGTACTTC.